Following are 20 T cell receptor beta chains from one sample sequenced in a study of CD8+ T cells in alopecia areata. Following extraction, RNA underwent reverse transcription to cDNA, which served as the sequencing template. Data came from immunoSEQ multiplex PCR; TCRdb stores just in-frame clones and leaves some out. The data show under 250,000 clones, around 57% seen once. As for treatment: oral pan-JAK inhibitor, 5-10 mg twice daily. Sequenced here: CD4+ T cells sorted from blood, sampled at week 4, from a patient treated with tofacitinib. These receptors were taken from a human donor with alopecia areata.

The CDR3 DNA reads as TGTGCCAGCAGGGGAGGGGAGGCCAACAATGAGCAGTTCTTC. The encoded protein is CASRGGEANNEQFF. The chain combines TRBV5-5 with TRBJ2-1; 7 bases are a match to TRBD2. The V segment lost 5 bases and the J segment 5 bases; nucleotides outside the gene matches: 7. This CDR3 spans 14 amino acids. CDR1 and CDR2 (germline): SGHKS, YYEKEE (reference sequence).

The J gene is TRBJ2-7, the V gene TRBV30; D possibly corresponds to TRBD1 (5 bases). The V end lost 4 bases, the J end lost 5 bases, and 15 bases lay between the germline ends. The CDR3 covers 13 residues. Germline-derived CDR1 and CDR2 are GTSNPN and SVGIG (reference sequence). The CDR3 loop is CAWNKGRVDEQYF. For the CDR3, the DNA is TGTGCCTGGAATAAGGGCAGGGTGGACGAGCAGTACTTC.

Note on this clone: The junction differs from germline at one of its ends, possibly a read error. This chain uses TRBV7-2 with TRBJ1-2; D not certain. The CDR3 consists of 11 residues. Germline V gives CDR1 SGHTA, CDR2 FQGNSA. The CDR3 DNA reads TGTGCCAGCAGTTTACGGTCCTTCCTAAACTTC. Translating it yields CASSLRSFLNF. The variable domain in full, completed from reference TRBV7-2 and TRBJ1-2, reads GAGVSQSPSNKVTEKGKDVELRCDPISGHTALYWYRQSLGQGLEFLIYFQGNSAPDKSGLPSDRFSAERTGGSVSTLTIQRTQQEDSAVYLCASSLRSFLNFGSGTRLTVV.

Only a few counts were recorded for this clone. This rearrangement joins TRBV15 to TRBJ1-2; TRBD1 agrees at 7 bases. The CDR3 is 13 amino acids. CDR1 and CDR2 (germline): LNHNV, YYDKDF (reference sequence). With 3 bases clipped from V and 13 bases from J, the junction kept 11 bases outside the gene matches. DNA for the CDR3: TGTGCCACCAGCAGCATACAGGGGCCCGCCAGCACCTTC. Protein sequence: CATSSIQGPASTF.

This sequence joins TRBV30 and TRBJ1-1; D remains unclear. Germline assignment: CDR1 GTSNPN and CDR2 SVGIG (reference sequence). The CDR3 sequence is 13 residues long. V lost 1 base to trimming and J lost 0 bases, with 6 bases between them. In DNA form, the CDR3 reads TGTGCCTGGAGTGGCTGGGTGAACACTGAAGCTTTCTTT. Translating it yields CAWSGWVNTEAFF.

The chain employs TRBV7-2 and TRBJ1-5; 8 nucleotides line up with TRBD1. Germline V gene lookup returns CDR1 SGHTA and CDR2 FQGNSA. This CDR3 has 15 residues. V shed 3 bases, J shed 3 bases, and the junction held 4 bases outside the gene matches. CDR3 residues: CASSLSGGPNQPQHF. The CDR3 DNA reads as TGTGCCAGCAGCTTGTCAGGGGGCCCCAATCAGCCCCAGCATTTT.

This chain uses TRBV30 with TRBJ1-1, with TRBD1 identical over 7 bases. This CDR3 region has 12 residues. Unmatched junction bases numbered 0, after V lost 1 base and J lost 4 bases. Germline CDR1 is GTSNPN and CDR2 is SVGIG (reference sequence). CDR3 in DNA: TGTGCCTGGAGTGCAGGGGGCACTGAAGCTTTCTTT. It encodes CAWSAGGTEAFF.

The sample holds one count of this clone. The V gene is TRBV15, the J gene TRBJ1-2, with 7 bases identical to TRBD1. The length of the CDR3 is 17 residues. J was trimmed by 4 bases and V by 0 bases; bases with no gene match: 11. Looked up from germline, CDR1 is LNHNV and CDR2 is YYDKDF (reference sequence). Here the CDR3 reads CATSRDSNTGASYGYTF. CDR3 coding DNA: TGTGCCACCAGCAGAGATTCTAACACAGGGGCCAGCTATGGCTACACCTTC.

Written as DNA, the CDR3 is TGTGCCAGCAGCCCGGACCTTAGAGGCAATCAGCCCCAGCATTTT. Translating gives CASSPDLRGNQPQHF. This chain connects TRBV2 to TRBJ1-5; no reliable D call. With 6 bases removed from V and 2 bases from J, the gap between germline ends came to 14 bases. This CDR3 comprises 15 residues. Looked up from germline, CDR1 is SNHLY and CDR2 is FYNNEI.

The chain has TRBV4-3 and TRBJ1-6, with 8 bases identical to TRBD1. Germline loops: CDR1 LGHNA, CDR2 YSLEER. The V segment lost 2 bases and the J segment 8 bases; nucleotides outside the gene matches: 11. There are 17 residues in the CDR3. In DNA form, the CDR3 reads TGCGCCAGCAGCCAAACCGCCCAGGGGGCAGGATATTCACCCCTCCACTTT. Translated, it gives CASSQTAQGAGYSPLHF.

This chain connects TRBV27 to TRBJ2-3; D might be TRBD2 (6 bases). In germline, CDR1 is MNHEY, CDR2 SMNVEV (reference sequence). This CDR3 has 16 residues. V shed 0 bases and J shed 6 bases, with 16 bases lying between them. The CDR3 loop is CASSLSRGLGEDTQYF. In nucleotides, the CDR3 is TGTGCCAGCAGTTTATCGAGGGGACTCGGGGAGGATACGCAGTATTTT.

The chain recombines TRBV29-1 with TRBJ1-1; possibly TRBD1 for D (6 bases). V was cut by 0 bases and J by 1 base, with 12 bases left in between. Germline loops: CDR1 SQVTM, CDR2 ANQGSEA. The length of the CDR3 is 15 residues. The CDR3 DNA follows: TGCAGCGTTGAAGATCCGGGGGGCCGGAACACTGAAGCTTTCTTT. Translating gives CSVEDPGGRNTEAFF.

V usage is TRBV9 and J usage is TRBJ1-6; D remains unclear. The CDR3 is 13 amino acids. CDR1 is SGDLS, CDR2 YYNGEE, per germline. Trimming cost V 5 bases and J 7 bases, with 10 bases left between them. The CDR3 nucleotides read TGTGCCAGCAGTTCCGGTCCCAATTCACCCCTCCACTTT. Protein product: CASSSGPNSPLHF.

The chain carries TRBV9 and TRBJ1-5; D is possibly TRBD1 (6 bases). The V gene's germline CDR1 is SGDLS and CDR2 YYNGEE. V was pared by 0 bases and J by 2 bases, with 9 bases between. CDR3 length equals 15 residues. CDR3 nucleotide sequence: TGTGCCAGCAGCGTAGATGCAGGGGGCAATCAGCCCCAGCATTTT. It translates to CASSVDAGGNQPQHF.

J is TRBJ2-6 and V is TRBV7-9, with D unclear. The CDR3 is 12 amino acids. Trimming took off 0 bases at V and 10 bases at J, with 4 bases between the two ends. CDR1 is SEHNR and CDR2 is FQNEAQ in the germline V gene (reference sequence). CDR3 protein: CASSLAFNVLTF. The CDR3 nucleotides are TGTGCCAGCAGCTTAGCGTTTAACGTCCTGACTTTC.

The chain employs TRBV6-4 and TRBJ2-2, with a tentative D call TRBD1 (5 bases). This CDR3 region has 13 residues. The germline V gene has CDR1 MRHNA and CDR2 SNTAGT. V shed 4 bases and J shed 3 bases, with 6 bases lying between them. CDR3 DNA: TGTGCCAGCAGTGCACAGGACACCGGGGAGCTGTTTTTT. Translation gives CASSAQDTGELFF.

The V call is TRBV27, the J call TRBJ2-7, with D hard to call. Trimming shortened V by 5 bases and J by 0 bases, and 14 bases separated the two germline ends. Germline V CDR1 and CDR2: MNHEY, SMNVEV (reference sequence). The CDR3 spans 15 residues. The CDR3 reads CASSGVIRSSYEQYF. CDR3 nucleotide sequence: TGTGCCAGCAGTGGCGTCATACGGTCCTCCTACGAGCAGTACTTC.

This clone was counted only a few times. This chain joins TRBV19 and TRBJ2-7; TRBD1 agrees at 9 bases. CDR1 and CDR2 (germline): LNHDA, SQIVND (reference sequence). The CDR3 is made up of 13 amino acids. With 6 bases clipped from V and 6 bases from J, the junction kept 6 bases outside the gene matches. CDR3 sequence: CASRTDRGGEQYF. The CDR3 bases are TGTGCCAGTAGGACGGACAGGGGTGGCGAGCAGTACTTC.

The V call is TRBV4-2, the J call TRBJ2-6, with a possible D match to TRBD1 (6 bases). The CDR3 covers 16 residues. The germline V and J ends were trimmed by 1 base and 4 bases, with 11 bases remaining between them. Germline V gene lookup returns CDR1 LGHNA and CDR2 YNFKEQ. This CDR3 is CASSQAGTSGANVLTF. CDR3 nucleotides: TGTGCCAGCAGCCAAGCTGGGACATCCGGGGCCAACGTCCTGACTTTC.

This clone was seen only once. The gene calls are TRBV7-2 and TRBJ1-1; 7 bases line up with TRBD1. The V gene end was trimmed by 4 bases and the J gene end by 2 bases; junction bases not matched to a gene: 4. The CDR3 covers 14 residues. The V gene's germline CDR1 is SGHTA and CDR2 FQGNSA. The DNA for the CDR3 is TGTGCCAGCAGCTCCTGGACAGGCAACACTGAAGCTTTCTTT. Protein sequence: CASSSWTGNTEAFF.